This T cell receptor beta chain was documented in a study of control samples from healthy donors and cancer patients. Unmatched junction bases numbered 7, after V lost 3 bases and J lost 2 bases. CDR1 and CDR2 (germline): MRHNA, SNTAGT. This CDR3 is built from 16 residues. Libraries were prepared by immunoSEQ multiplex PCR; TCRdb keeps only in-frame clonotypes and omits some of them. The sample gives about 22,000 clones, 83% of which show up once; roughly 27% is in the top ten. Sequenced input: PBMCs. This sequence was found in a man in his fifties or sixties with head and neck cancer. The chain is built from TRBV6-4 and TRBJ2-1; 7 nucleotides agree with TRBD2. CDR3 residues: CASSELAGDTYNEQFF. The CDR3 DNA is TGTGCCAGCAGTGAATTGGCGGGAGACACCTACAATGAGCAGTTCTTC.